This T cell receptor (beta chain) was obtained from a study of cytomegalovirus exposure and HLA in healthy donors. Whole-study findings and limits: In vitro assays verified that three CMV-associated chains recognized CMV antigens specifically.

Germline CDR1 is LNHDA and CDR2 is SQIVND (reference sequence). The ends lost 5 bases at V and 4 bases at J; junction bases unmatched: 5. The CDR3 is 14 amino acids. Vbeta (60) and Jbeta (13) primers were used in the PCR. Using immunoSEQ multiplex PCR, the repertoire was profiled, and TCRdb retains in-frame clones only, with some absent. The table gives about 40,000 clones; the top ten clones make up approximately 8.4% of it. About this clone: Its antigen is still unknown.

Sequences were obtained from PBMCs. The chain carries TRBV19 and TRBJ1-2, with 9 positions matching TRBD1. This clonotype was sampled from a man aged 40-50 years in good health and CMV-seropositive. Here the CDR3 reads CASSPGTGSYGYTF. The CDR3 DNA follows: TGTGCCAGTAGTCCCGGGACAGGGAGCTATGGCTACACCTTC.